The 28 T cell receptor beta chains below all came from one sample that was sequenced in a study of CD8+ T cells in alopecia areata. Extraction and reverse transcription of RNA yielded cDNA as the sequencing template. Measured with immunoSEQ multiplex PCR; TCRdb has only the in-frame clones, and not every one. Of about 190,000 clones listed, roughly 60% are singletons. Treatment given: oral pan-JAK inhibitor, 5-10 mg twice daily. This material consisted of CD4+ T cells sorted from blood, taken at week 24, from a patient treated with tofacitinib. These receptors came from a human donor with alopecia areata.

This clone was picked up one time. Within the sample, other DNA sequences also encode this same CDR3. The rearrangement joins TRBV30 to TRBJ2-2; no clear D gene. V lost 0 bases to trimming and J lost 4 bases, with 6 bases between them. The CDR3 loop spans 13 amino acids. Germline V gene data show CDR1 as GTSNPN and CDR2 as SVGIG (reference sequence). The CDR3 region is CAWSVLLTGELFF. The CDR3 DNA reads TGTGCCTGGAGTGTACTACTCACCGGGGAGCTGTTTTTT.

The chain recombines TRBV5-1 with TRBJ2-2, with D maybe TRBD1 (5 bases). The V gene's germline CDR1 is SGHRS and CDR2 YFSETQ. V dropped 4 bases and J dropped 1 base, with 8 bases sitting between them. CDR3 size: 14 residues. The CDR3 DNA reads as TGCGCCAGCAGCAAAGGACAGAACACCGGGGAGCTGTTTTTT. Protein product: CASSKGQNTGELFF.

This chain uses TRBV5-1 with TRBJ2-3; D remains unclear. Trimming left V 0 bases short and J 0 bases short, with 2 bases between. In germline, CDR1 is SGHRS, CDR2 YFSETQ. There are 13 residues in the CDR3. The CDR3 coding sequence is TGCGCCAGCAGCTTGGGTAGCACAGATACGCAGTATTTT. It specifies CASSLGSTDTQYF. The complete variable domain, with remaining parts taken from reference TRBV5-1 and TRBJ2-3, reads KAGVTQTPRYLIKTRGQQVTLSCSPISGHRSVSWYQQTPGQGLQFLFEYFSETQRNKGNFPGRFSGRQFSNSRSEMNVSTLELGDSALYLCASSLGSTDTQYFGPGTRLTVL.

The chain combines TRBV15 with TRBJ2-1, with no clear D. CDR1 and CDR2 (germline): LNHNV, YYDKDF (reference sequence). This CDR3 spans 12 amino acids. V lost 2 bases to trimming and J lost 5 bases, with 4 bases between them. The CDR3 region has the DNA TGTGCCACCAGCAGACCCAACAATGAGCAGTTCTTC. Its protein product is CATSRPNNEQFF.

V usage is TRBV5-1 and J usage is TRBJ2-1, with D hard to call. The germline V gene has CDR1 SGHRS and CDR2 YFSETQ. Trimming cost V 4 bases and J 6 bases, with 8 bases left between them. The CDR3 spans 12 residues. CDR3 amino acids: CASSEDLNEQFF. The CDR3, as DNA: TGCGCCAGCAGCGAGGACCTCAATGAGCAGTTCTTC.

This clone was picked up a small number of times. The chain has TRBV5-1 and TRBJ1-1, with 7 bases that match TRBD1. The junction had 7 bases not matched to a gene; V was cut back by 4 bases and J by 10 bases. The germline V gene has CDR1 SGHRS and CDR2 YFSETQ. This CDR3 is 12 amino acids long. As DNA, the CDR3 is TGCGCCAGCAGCGCAACAGGGGAAAGAGCTTTCTTT. It is translated as CASSATGERAFF.

V and J are TRBV30 and TRBJ1-6, with 7 bases lining up with TRBD1. Germline V gene lookup returns CDR1 GTSNPN and CDR2 SVGIG (reference sequence). J lost 9 bases, V lost 2 bases, and 4 bases had no gene match. This CDR3 spans 13 amino acids. The CDR3 nucleotides read TGTGCCTGGAGTCTCCAGGGGGGTTCACCCCTCCACTTT. This gives the protein CAWSLQGGSPLHF.

The chain couples TRBV14 to TRBJ2-7; D unclear. The CDR3 runs 12 residues. Germline lookup yields CDR1 SGHDN and CDR2 FVKESK. Trimming took off 2 bases at V and 4 bases at J, with 6 bases between the two ends. CDR3 loop: CASSQHGYEQYF. The CDR3 DNA sequence: TGTGCCAGCAGCCAACACGGTTACGAGCAGTACTTC.

The chain couples TRBV9 to TRBJ1-2; 10 bases are a match to TRBD1. This CDR3 contains 15 residues. Germline CDR1 and CDR2: SGDLS and YYNGEE. J gave up 3 bases and V 0 bases, and 2 bases lay outside the gene matches. CDR3 sequence reads: CASSVEGQGHYGYTF. In DNA form, the CDR3 reads TGTGCCAGCAGCGTAGAGGGACAGGGGCACTATGGCTACACCTTC.

The V and J genes are TRBV29-1 and TRBJ2-7; D is unresolved. Germline assignment: CDR1 SQVTM and CDR2 ANQGSEA. The CDR3 totals 11 residues. The V and J ends lost 5 bases and 2 bases respectively, with 7 bases between them. CDR3 amino acids: CSVLGTYEQYF. The DNA for the CDR3 is TGCAGCGTTCTTGGGACCTACGAGCAGTACTTC.

The chain employs TRBV15 and TRBJ2-7, with D uncertain. CDR1 and CDR2 (germline): LNHNV, YYDKDF (reference sequence). This CDR3 is built from 16 residues. Trimming left V 5 bases short and J 3 bases short, with 20 bases between. CDR3 residues: CATSLPVGLGNYEQYF. The CDR3 DNA reads TGTGCCACCAGCCTCCCCGTCGGGTTGGGGAACTACGAGCAGTACTTC. Together with reference TRBV15 and TRBJ2-7, the CDR3 gives the full variable domain: DAMVIQNPRYQVTQFGKPVTLSCSQTLNHNVMYWYQQKSSQAPKLLFHYYDKDFNNEADTPDNFQSRRPNTSFCFLDIRSPGLGDTAMYLCATSLPVGLGNYEQYFGPGTRLTVT.

The chain couples TRBV27 to TRBJ1-2; 9 nucleotides align to TRBD1. V shed 5 bases, J shed 6 bases, and the junction held 10 bases outside the gene matches. The CDR3 consists of 15 residues. CDR1 is MNHEY and CDR2 is SMNVEV in the germline V gene (reference sequence). The DNA of the CDR3 is TGTGCCAGCAGTCTATTCACAGGGGGCAGGAATGGCTACACCTTC. Its protein product is CASSLFTGGRNGYTF.

The rearrangement links TRBV30 to TRBJ2-3, with a tentative D call TRBD2 (5 bases). Germline V gives CDR1 GTSNPN, CDR2 SVGIG (reference sequence). V gave up 3 bases and J gave up 6 bases, with 13 bases separating them. CDR3 length equals 13 residues. The CDR3 here is CAWSGGQRDTQYF. CDR3 sequence (DNA): TGTGCCTGGAGCGGAGGTCAGAGGGATACGCAGTATTTT.

A few counts support this clone. Here the CDR3 DNA reads TGTGCCAGCAGCCAGCAGGGGGGCTCCTACGAGCAGTACTTC. This encodes CASSQQGGSYEQYF. The chain uses TRBV7-2 and TRBJ2-7; maybe TRBD1 (7 bases). Germline V gene lookup returns CDR1 SGHTA and CDR2 FQGNSA. This CDR3 is 14 amino acids long. The ends were cut back, 5 bases at V and 0 bases at J, with 11 bases in the middle.

V gene TRBV7-3 combines with J gene TRBJ2-3, with 7 bases aligning to TRBD2. Per the germline V gene, CDR1 is SGHTA and CDR2 is FQGTGA. CDR3 length: 15 amino acids. The trim removed 1 base at V and 2 bases at J, leaving 3 bases unmatched. CDR3 protein: CASSLRAGDTDTQYF. CDR3 in DNA: TGTGCCAGCAGCTTAAGGGCGGGGGACACAGATACGCAGTATTTT.

The rearrangement uses TRBV15 and TRBJ2-5, with unresolved D. Trimming removed 1 base from V and 5 bases from J, with 8 bases in between. The CDR3 runs 13 residues. Germline V gene sequence: CDR1 LNHNV, CDR2 YYDKDF (reference sequence). CDR3 in DNA: TGTGCCACCAGCAGAGCGAAGTTTGAGACCCAGTACTTC. This codes for CATSRAKFETQYF.

The rearrangement links TRBV15 to TRBJ2-1, with D perhaps TRBD2 (7 bases). Germline assignment: CDR1 LNHNV and CDR2 YYDKDF (reference sequence). The CDR3 sequence is 17 residues long. Trimming stripped 3 bases from V and 7 bases from J, with 22 bases between. The CDR3: CATSSGLGRGPLNEQFF. Written as DNA, the CDR3 is TGTGCCACCAGCAGTGGGCTTGGGCGGGGGCCTCTGAATGAGCAGTTCTTC.

The rearrangement links TRBV30 to TRBJ1-2, with a weak D call TRBD1 (5 bases). Germline CDR1 and CDR2: GTSNPN and SVGIG (reference sequence). Trimming shortened V by 1 base and J by 4 bases, and 13 bases separated the two germline ends. CDR3 length equals 14 residues. The CDR3 protein is CAWSERGRGYGYTF. The CDR3 bases are TGTGCCTGGAGTGAACGGGGCAGAGGCTATGGCTACACCTTC.

The J gene is TRBJ2-7, the V gene TRBV29-1; 7 nucleotides match TRBD1. Germline trimming cut 4 bases from V and 3 bases from J; bases unmatched to any gene: 3. The CDR3 sequence is 12 residues long. Germline assignment: CDR1 SQVTM and CDR2 ANQGSEA. This CDR3 reads CSVVRTGYEQYF. For the CDR3, the DNA is TGCAGCGTTGTGAGGACAGGCTACGAGCAGTACTTC.

The chain recombines TRBV30 with TRBJ2-5; a weak D match, TRBD1 (5 bases). Germline V lookup: CDR1 GTSNPN, CDR2 SVGIG (reference sequence). This CDR3 has 10 residues. Trimming shortened V by 8 bases and J by 5 bases, and 9 bases separated the two germline ends. The CDR3 sequence: CAAGRETQYF. The CDR3 DNA reads as TGTGCCGCAGGGCGGGAGACCCAGTACTTC.

The rearrangement joins TRBV27 to TRBJ1-1; D unclear. The CDR3 loop spans 16 amino acids. The germline gives CDR1 MNHEY, CDR2 SMNVEV (reference sequence). Deletions cut 3 bases from V and 4 bases from J, with 18 bases between. CDR3 sequence: CASSFYSDPMATEAFF. In DNA, the CDR3 is TGTGCCAGCAGTTTCTACTCGGACCCGATGGCCACTGAAGCTTTCTTT.

The chain has TRBV5-6 and TRBJ2-7; D uncertain. CDR3 length equals 13 residues. CDR1 SGHDT and CDR2 YYEEEE come from the germline V gene. Trimming shortened V by 0 bases and J by 1 base, and 5 bases separated the two germline ends. Here the CDR3 DNA reads TGTGCCAGCAGCTTGGACAGATCCTACGAGCAGTACTTC. The encoded protein is CASSLDRSYEQYF.

The V and J genes are TRBV30 and TRBJ1-1; no clear D. The CDR3 is 14 residues long. Trimming stripped 0 bases from V and 6 bases from J, with 14 bases between. CDR1 is GTSNPN and CDR2 is SVGIG in the germline V gene (reference sequence). The CDR3 DNA sequence: TGTGCCTGGAGTGTACATTTGGGTCCCCCTGAAGCTTTCTTT. As protein: CAWSVHLGPPEAFF.

This clone has just a few counts. The chain carries TRBV2 and TRBJ1-2; D possibly corresponds to TRBD1 (6 bases). Per germline, CDR1 SNHLY and CDR2 FYNNEI. The CDR3 consists of 13 residues. Trimming shortened V by 3 bases and J by 5 bases, and 10 bases separated the two germline ends. The chain's CDR3 is CASSDGQLYGYTF. The DNA for the CDR3 is TGTGCCAGCAGTGATGGACAGCTATATGGCTACACCTTC.

The chain employs TRBV10-2 and TRBJ2-3, with TRBD1 matching over 7 bases. Germline-derived CDR1 and CDR2 are WSHSY and SAAADI. Trimming removed 8 bases from V and 1 base from J; junction bases left unmatched: 9. This CDR3 is built from 15 residues. The CDR3 sequence is CASSAQGVGTDTQYF. As DNA, the CDR3 is TGCGCCAGCTCTGCCCAGGGGGTAGGCACAGATACGCAGTATTTT.

The chain uses TRBV6-5 and TRBJ2-7; 7 nucleotides match TRBD2. Germline CDR1 is MNHEY and CDR2 is SVGAGI. Losses at the gene ends were 6 bases for V and 6 bases for J; bases not matched to a gene: 5. The CDR3 contains 12 residues. The CDR3 coding sequence is TGTGCCAGCAGCCGGGGAGGGTCCGAGCAGTACTTC. Encoded protein: CASSRGGSEQYF.

The chain couples TRBV29-1 to TRBJ1-4; TRBD1 matches at 7 bases. V lost 4 bases to trimming and J lost 0 bases; unmatched junction nucleotides: 2. The germline gives CDR1 SQVTM, CDR2 ANQGSEA. CDR3 length: 14 amino acids. CDR3 amino acids: CSVGQGTTNEKLFF. DNA of the CDR3: TGCAGCGTTGGACAGGGAACAACTAATGAAAAACTGTTTTTT.

This clone was seen a handful of times. The DNA of the CDR3 is TGTGCCAGCAGCTCCCTAGCGGGGGCTAACTACAATGAGCAGTTCTTC. As protein: CASSSLAGANYNEQFF. This chain connects TRBV7-2 to TRBJ2-1, with 10 bases lining up with TRBD2. The germline V gene encodes CDR1 SGHTA and CDR2 FQGNSA. V shed 4 bases, J shed 3 bases, and the junction held 6 bases outside the gene matches. This CDR3 comprises 16 residues.